Listed below are T cell receptor beta chains from one sample, sequenced in a study of post-analysis software for immune sequencing data. Each CDR3 protein is one row after TCRdb ran MiXCR on the PCR reads. This table has 750,000 to 950,000 distinct CDR3 sequences, approximately 53% appearing once. Sequencing was carried out using blood. The source is a girl under 18 with multiple sclerosis. Both conserved end residues are part of each CDR3. The order of the fields is V gene, J gene, clone size, D gene, CDR3 protein, CDR3 DNA. The D gene is left open where the match is weak. The listing skips clone size in some rows; elsewhere it reads once, few, many or a size class.

>TRBV12-3/TRBV12-4|TRBJ2-7|few|TRBD1
CASSPLQGALGISSSYEQYF
TGTGCCAGCAGTCCTCTACAGGGGGCGCTGGGTATATCAAGCTCCTACGAGCAGTACTTC
>TRBV29-1|TRBJ2-7|few|-
CSVVGRLQGGEQYF
TGCAGCGTTGTCGGCAGGCTCCAGGGGGGCGAGCAGTACTTC
>TRBV20-1|TRBJ2-7|-|-
CSARTTYEQYF
TGCAGTGCTAGAACCACCTACGAGCAGTACTTC
>TRBV5-1|TRBJ1-6|-|TRBD1
CASASGTGGSPLHF
TGCGCCAGCGCATCAGGGACAGGGGGTTCACCCCTCCACTTT
>TRBV18|TRBJ2-5|-|-
CASSPDLDSPETQYF
TGTGCCAGCTCACCTGACTTAGACAGTCCGGAGACCCAGTACTTC
>TRBV29-1|TRBJ2-1|few|TRBD2
CSVASGTRWGNEQFF
TGCAGCGTTGCCTCCGGGACTAGATGGGGTAATGAGCAGTTCTTC
>TRBV3-1|TRBJ2-5|-|-
CASTQGVWETQYF
TGTGCCAGCACCCAAGGGGTCTGGGAGACCCAGTACTTC
>TRBV20-1|TRBJ2-1|-|TRBD2
CSARLLAGGPYEQFF
TGCAGTGCTAGACTGCTAGCGGGAGGGCCTTATGAGCAGTTCTTC
>TRBV28|TRBJ2-3|many|-
CASSSPGLWLGDTQYF
TGTGCCAGCAGTTCCCCCGGTTTATGGTTGGGGGATACGCAGTATTTT
>TRBV29-1|TRBJ2-7|-|TRBD1
CSVGGQGPPYEQYF
TGCAGCGTTGGGGGACAGGGGCCTCCCTACGAGCAGTACTTC
>TRBV4-1|TRBJ2-7|-|TRBD1
CASSQELGTGGGSSYNEQYF
TGCGCCAGCAGCCAAGAACTAGGGACAGGGGGTGGAAGCTCCTACAATGAGCAGTACTTC
>TRBV30|TRBJ2-2|few|-
CAWSVRPEGAGELFF
TGTGCCTGGAGTGTACGGCCCGAGGGGGCCGGGGAGCTGTTTTTT
>TRBV4-1|TRBJ2-7|-|TRBD1
CASSFYFRDRTYEQYF
TGCGCCAGCAGCTTTTATTTCCGGGACAGGACCTACGAGCAGTACTTC
>TRBV12-3/TRBV12-4|TRBJ2-7|-|-
CASSFKAVVNEQYF
TGTGCCAGCAGTTTTAAGGCGGTGGTAAACGAGCAGTACTTC
>TRBV5-1|TRBJ1-6|-|-
CASSPEATGNSPLHF
TGCGCCAGCAGCCCCGAAGCTACGGGGAATTCACCCCTCCACTTT
>TRBV7-9|TRBJ2-7|few|-
CASSLVFRGEQYF
TGTGCCAGCAGCTTAGTCTTCCGGGGGGAGCAGTACTTC
>TRBV7-2|TRBJ2-5|-|-
CASSLASGFGETQYF
TGTGCCAGCAGCTTAGCGTCAGGGTTTGGAGAGACCCAGTACTTC
>TRBV29-1|TRBJ2-3|few|-
CSVDGQATDTQYF
TGCAGCGTTGATGGGCAGGCCACAGATACGCAGTATTTT
>TRBV6-5|TRBJ2-7|-|-
CASSYQPSGTLYEQYF
TGTGCCAGCAGTTACCAGCCCTCCGGGACCCTCTACGAGCAGTACTTC
>TRBV20-1|TRBJ2-5|few|TRBD2
CSARSGTTQETQYF
TGCAGTGCTAGGAGTGGGACTACTCAAGAGACCCAGTACTTC
>TRBV20-1|TRBJ1-1|-|-
CSARGAVRGSEAFF
TGCAGTGCTAGAGGTGCCGTAAGGGGCTCTGAAGCTTTCTTT
>TRBV6-5|TRBJ2-7|-|-
CASSLHAGPNYEQYF
TGTGCCAGCAGCCTCCATGCGGGACCGAACTACGAGCAGTACTTC
>TRBV12-3/TRBV12-4|TRBJ2-3|few|-
CASRSFSSTDTQYF
TGTGCCAGCCGGAGTTTTTCTAGCACAGATACGCAGTATTTT
>TRBV7-6|TRBJ2-3|-|-
CASSSRPGNTDTQYF
TGTGCCAGCAGCTCCCGACCAGGGAACACAGATACGCAGTATTTT
>TRBV20-1|TRBJ2-3|-|TRBD2
CSACPGLAVTDTQYF
TGCAGTGCCTGCCCGGGACTAGCGGTCACAGATACGCAGTATTTT
>TRBV7-9|TRBJ2-1|-|-
CASSSGRTYYNEQFF
TGTGCCAGCAGCTCGGGGCGTACCTACTACAATGAGCAGTTCTTC
>TRBV10-3|TRBJ1-5|-|-
CAISESISRDLVQPQHF
TGTGCCATCAGTGAGTCGATATCCCGCGATCTTGTTCAGCCCCAGCATTTT
>TRBV20-1|TRBJ2-5|-|TRBD2
CSASGRGLDTWETQYF
TGCAGTGCTAGCGGGCGGGGACTAGACACCTGGGAGACCCAGTACTTC
>TRBV20-1|TRBJ2-5|few|-
CSARDWEDRNLQETQYF
TGCAGTGCTAGAGATTGGGAGGACAGGAATTTACAAGAGACCCAGTACTTC
>TRBV5-5|TRBJ2-6|few|-
CASSLDGGTGANVLTF
TGTGCCAGCAGCTTGGATGGGGGCACTGGGGCCAACGTCCTGACTTTC
>TRBV9|TRBJ2-7|once|-
CASSVEGFPSGEQYF
TGTGCCAGCAGCGTAGAGGGATTCCCTTCTGGGGAGCAGTACTTC
>TRBV5-1|TRBJ2-7|-|-
CASSLARGTGLPYEQYF
TGCGCCAGCAGCTTAGCAAGGGGGACGGGCCTACCCTACGAGCAGTACTTC
>TRBV29-1|TRBJ2-7|few|-
CSGGGQVPYEQYF
TGCAGCGGGGGGGGACAGGTACCCTACGAGCAGTACTTC
>TRBV5-6|TRBJ2-5|-|-
CASSFGQGEETQYF
TGTGCCAGCAGCTTCGGGCAGGGCGAGGAGACCCAGTACTTC
>TRBV5-1|TRBJ2-1|-|TRBD2
CASSLGTSGMSSYNEQFF
TGCGCCAGCAGCTTGGGGACTAGCGGGATGAGCTCCTACAATGAGCAGTTCTTC
>TRBV29-1|TRBJ2-3|few|-
CSVLGGGTDTQYF
TGCAGCGTTCTCGGCGGGGGCACAGATACGCAGTATTTT
>TRBV18|TRBJ2-5|-|TRBD1
CASSPTDRVETQYF
TGTGCCAGCTCGCCGACAGACAGGGTCGAGACCCAGTACTTC
>TRBV4-2|TRBJ2-1|-|-
CASSQESQGYNEQFF
TGTGCCAGCAGCCAAGAATCGCAGGGCTACAATGAGCAGTTCTTC
>TRBV2|TRBJ2-1|-|TRBD2
CASAPSLAAYNEQFF
TGTGCCAGCGCGCCCTCACTAGCGGCCTACAATGAGCAGTTCTTC
>TRBV5-1|TRBJ2-3|few|-
CASSFWGDRTDTQYF
TGCGCCAGCAGTTTTTGGGGGGACCGCACAGATACGCAGTATTTT
>TRBV7-9|TRBJ1-2|few|TRBD1
CASSPGTGGYHYGYTF
TGTGCCAGCAGCCCCGGGACAGGGGGCTATCATTATGGCTACACCTTC
>TRBV29-1|TRBJ2-7|-|TRBD1
CSAKTGEVNEQYF
TGCAGCGCGAAGACAGGGGAGGTGAACGAGCAGTACTTC
>TRBV11-2|TRBJ2-3|-|TRBD2
CASSPSSGYTDTQYF
TGTGCCAGCAGCCCATCTAGCGGCTACACAGATACGCAGTATTTT
>TRBV29-1|TRBJ2-3|-|TRBD2
CSGGGGRALGGTDTQYF
TGCAGCGGAGGGGGCGGGAGGGCCCTCGGTGGCACAGATACGCAGTATTTT
>TRBV15|TRBJ2-5|-|TRBD2
CAASREVGLALQETQYF
TGTGCCGCCAGCCGAGAGGTAGGACTAGCCCTACAAGAGACCCAGTACTTC
>TRBV15|TRBJ2-7|-|TRBD2
CATSRRGSHYEQYF
TGTGCCACCAGCAGGCGGGGGTCCCACTACGAGCAGTACTTC
>TRBV20-1|TRBJ2-1|few|-
CSASSLDEQFF
TGCAGTGCTAGTTCGTTGGATGAGCAGTTCTTC
>TRBV24-1|TRBJ2-3|-|-
CATGAADTQYF
TGTGCCACCGGGGCTGCAGATACGCAGTATTTT
>TRBV5-1|TRBJ2-5|few|-
CASSSGIASGETQYF
TGCGCCAGCAGCTCCGGTATAGCGTCGGGAGAGACCCAGTACTTC
>TRBV4-1|TRBJ2-7|-|TRBD2
CAGSQDPSGDPYEQYF
TGCGCCGGCAGCCAAGATCCTAGCGGGGACCCCTACGAGCAGTACTTC
>TRBV5-1|TRBJ1-2|-|-
CASSPGQTTYGYTF
TGCGCCAGCAGCCCTGGACAGACCACCTATGGCTACACCTTC
>TRBV9|TRBJ2-1|-|TRBD2
CASSVGLAAHNEQFF
TGCGCCAGCAGCGTAGGACTAGCGGCCCATAATGAGCAGTTCTTC
>TRBV4-1|TRBJ2-4|few|-
CASSQEEDKNIQYF
TGCGCCAGCAGCCAAGAAGAGGACAAAAACATTCAGTACTTC
>TRBV7-7|TRBJ2-1|once|TRBD2
CASSNGRGYNEQFF
TGTGCTAGCAGCAACGGGAGGGGGTACAATGAGCAGTTCTTC
>TRBV20-1|TRBJ2-5|-|TRBD1
CSAENRGKETQYF
TGCAGTGCTGAAAACAGGGGTAAAGAGACCCAGTACTTC
>TRBV5-1|TRBJ2-6|-|-
CASGSILSGGANVLTF
TGCGCCAGCGGATCCATCCTTTCAGGAGGGGCCAACGTCCTGACTTTC
>TRBV7-2|TRBJ2-3|-|TRBD2
CASSRMPSGRASDTQYF
TGTGCCAGCAGCCGGATGCCGAGCGGGAGGGCCTCAGATACGCAGTATTTT
>TRBV5-1|TRBJ2-7|-|TRBD2
CASSRREGLYEQYF
TGCGCCAGCAGCAGACGGGAGGGCCTGTACGAGCAGTACTTC
>TRBV10-3|TRBJ2-6|-|TRBD2
CAISETGLASSGANVLTF
TGTGCCATCAGTGAGACGGGACTAGCGAGCTCGGGGGCCAACGTCCTGACTTTC